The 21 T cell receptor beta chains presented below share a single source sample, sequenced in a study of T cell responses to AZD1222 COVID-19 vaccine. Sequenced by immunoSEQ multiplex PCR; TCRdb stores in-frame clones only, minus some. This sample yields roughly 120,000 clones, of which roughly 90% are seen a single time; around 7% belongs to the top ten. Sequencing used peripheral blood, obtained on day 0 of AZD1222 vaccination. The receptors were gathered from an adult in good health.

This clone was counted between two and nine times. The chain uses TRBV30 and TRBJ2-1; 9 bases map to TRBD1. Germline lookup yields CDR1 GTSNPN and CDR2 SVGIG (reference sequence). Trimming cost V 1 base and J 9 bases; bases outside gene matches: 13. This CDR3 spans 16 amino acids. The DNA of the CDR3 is TGTGCCTGGAGTGACACTCCGGGACAGGGACATTCTGAGCAGTTCTTC. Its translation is CAWSDTPGQGHSEQFF. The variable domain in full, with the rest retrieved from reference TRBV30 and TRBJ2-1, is SQTIHQWPATLVQPVGSPLSLECTVEGTSNPNLYWYRQAAGRGLQLLFYSVGIGQISSEVPQNLSASRPQDRQFILSSKKLLLSDSGFYLCAWSDTPGQGHSEQFFGPGTRLTVL.

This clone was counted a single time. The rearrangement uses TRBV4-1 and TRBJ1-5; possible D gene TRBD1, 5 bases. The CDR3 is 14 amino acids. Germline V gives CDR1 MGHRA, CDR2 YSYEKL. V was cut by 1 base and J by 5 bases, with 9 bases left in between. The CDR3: CASSQVPGDQPQHF. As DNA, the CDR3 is TGCGCCAGCAGCCAAGTACCGGGGGATCAGCCCCAGCATTTT.

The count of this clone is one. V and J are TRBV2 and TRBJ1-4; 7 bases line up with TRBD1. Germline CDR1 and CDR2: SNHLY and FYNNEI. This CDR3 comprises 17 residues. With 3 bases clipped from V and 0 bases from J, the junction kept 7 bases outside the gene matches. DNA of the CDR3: TGTGCCAGCAGTGATAGGGGGCGGGCAGCAACTAATGAAAAACTGTTTTTT. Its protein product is CASSDRGRAATNEKLFF. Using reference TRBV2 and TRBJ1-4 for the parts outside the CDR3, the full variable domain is EPEVTQTPSHQVTQMGQEVILRCVPISNHLYFYWYRQILGQKVEFLVSFYNNEISEKSEIFDDQFSVERPDGSNFTLKIRSTKLEDSAMYFCASSDRGRAATNEKLFFGSGTQLSVL.

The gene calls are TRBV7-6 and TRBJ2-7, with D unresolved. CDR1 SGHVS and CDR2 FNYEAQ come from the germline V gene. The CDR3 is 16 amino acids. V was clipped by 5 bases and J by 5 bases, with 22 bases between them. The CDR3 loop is CASSPHLTQESHEQYF. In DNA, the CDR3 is TGTGCCAGCAGCCCGCATTTGACGCAGGAGAGCCACGAGCAGTACTTC.

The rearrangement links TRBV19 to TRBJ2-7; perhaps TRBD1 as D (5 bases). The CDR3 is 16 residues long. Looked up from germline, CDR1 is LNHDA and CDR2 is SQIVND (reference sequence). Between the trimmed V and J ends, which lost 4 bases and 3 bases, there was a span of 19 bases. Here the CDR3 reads CASSSDRWAGSYEQYF. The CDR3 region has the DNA TGTGCCAGTAGTAGCGACAGATGGGCCGGTAGCTACGAGCAGTACTTC.

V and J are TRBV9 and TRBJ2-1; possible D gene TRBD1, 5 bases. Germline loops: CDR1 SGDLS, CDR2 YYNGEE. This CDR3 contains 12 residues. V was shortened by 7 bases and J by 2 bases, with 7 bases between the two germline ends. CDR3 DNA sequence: TGTGCCAGCCAGGGTCCCTACAATGAGCAGTTCTTC. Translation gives CASQGPYNEQFF.

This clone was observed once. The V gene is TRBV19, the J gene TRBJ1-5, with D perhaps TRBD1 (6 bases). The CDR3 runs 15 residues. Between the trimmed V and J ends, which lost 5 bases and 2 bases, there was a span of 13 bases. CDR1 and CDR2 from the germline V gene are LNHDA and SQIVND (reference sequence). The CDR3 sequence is CASSFGQSGNQPQHF. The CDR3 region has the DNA TGTGCCAGTAGTTTCGGACAGTCGGGCAATCAGCCCCAGCATTTT.

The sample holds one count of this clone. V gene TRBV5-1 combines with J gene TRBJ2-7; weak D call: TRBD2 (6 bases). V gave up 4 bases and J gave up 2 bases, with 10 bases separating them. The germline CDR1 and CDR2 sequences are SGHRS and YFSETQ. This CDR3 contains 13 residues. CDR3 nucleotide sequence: TGCGCCAGCAGCGGAGGGTTGGCCTACGAGCAGTACTTC. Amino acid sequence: CASSGGLAYEQYF.

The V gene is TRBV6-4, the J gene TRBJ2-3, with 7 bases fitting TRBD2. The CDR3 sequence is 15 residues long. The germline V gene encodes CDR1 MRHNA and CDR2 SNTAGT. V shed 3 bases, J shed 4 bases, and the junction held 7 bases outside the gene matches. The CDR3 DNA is TGTGCCAGCAGTGAGGGACTAAGGACCGCAGATACGCAGTATTTT. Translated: CASSEGLRTADTQYF.

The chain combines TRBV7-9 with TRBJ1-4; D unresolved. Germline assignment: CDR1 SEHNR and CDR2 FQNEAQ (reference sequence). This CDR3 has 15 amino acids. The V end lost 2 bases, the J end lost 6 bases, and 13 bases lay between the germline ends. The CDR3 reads CASSLYGRTYEKLFF. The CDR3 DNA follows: TGTGCCAGCAGCTTATATGGCAGGACCTATGAAAAACTGTTTTTT.

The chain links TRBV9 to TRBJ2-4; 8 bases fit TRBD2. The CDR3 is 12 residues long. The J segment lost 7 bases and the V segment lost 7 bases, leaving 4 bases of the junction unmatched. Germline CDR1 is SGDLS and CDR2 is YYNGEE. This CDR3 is CASAGGRNIQYF. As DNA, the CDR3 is TGTGCCAGCGCGGGGGGTAGGAACATTCAGTACTTC.

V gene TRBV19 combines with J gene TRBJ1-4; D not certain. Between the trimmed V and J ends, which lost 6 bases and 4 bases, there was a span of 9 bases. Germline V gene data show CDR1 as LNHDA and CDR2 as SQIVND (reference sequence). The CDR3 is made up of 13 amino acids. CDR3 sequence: CASRKGLNEKLFF. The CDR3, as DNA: TGTGCCAGTAGGAAAGGACTTAATGAAAAACTGTTTTTT.

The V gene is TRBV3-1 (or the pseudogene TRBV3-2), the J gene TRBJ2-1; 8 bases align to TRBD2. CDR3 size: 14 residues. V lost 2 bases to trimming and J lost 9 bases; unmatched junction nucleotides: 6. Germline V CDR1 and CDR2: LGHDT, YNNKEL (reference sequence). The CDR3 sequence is CASSQSGGPGEQFF. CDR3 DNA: TGTGCCAGCAGCCAAAGCGGGGGCCCGGGTGAGCAGTTCTTC.

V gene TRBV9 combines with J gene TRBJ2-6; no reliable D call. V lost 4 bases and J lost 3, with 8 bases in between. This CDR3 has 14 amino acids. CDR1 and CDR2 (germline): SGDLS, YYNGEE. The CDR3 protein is CASSPLFGANVLTF. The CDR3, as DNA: TGTGCCAGCAGCCCACTTTTTGGGGCCAACGTCCTGACTTTC. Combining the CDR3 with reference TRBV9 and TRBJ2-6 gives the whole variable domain DSGVTQTPKHLITATGQRVTLRCSPRSGDLSVYWYQQSLDQGLQFLIQYYNGEERAKGNILERFSAQQFPDLHSELNLSSLELGDSALYFCASSPLFGANVLTFGAGSRLTVL.

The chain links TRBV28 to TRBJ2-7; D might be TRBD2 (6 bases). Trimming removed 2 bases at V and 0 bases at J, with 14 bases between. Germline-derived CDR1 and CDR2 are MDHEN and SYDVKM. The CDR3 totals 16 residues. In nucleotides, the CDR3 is TGTGCCAGCAGTTTACCCGGGGGTTATAGCTCCTACGAGCAGTACTTC. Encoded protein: CASSLPGGYSSYEQYF.

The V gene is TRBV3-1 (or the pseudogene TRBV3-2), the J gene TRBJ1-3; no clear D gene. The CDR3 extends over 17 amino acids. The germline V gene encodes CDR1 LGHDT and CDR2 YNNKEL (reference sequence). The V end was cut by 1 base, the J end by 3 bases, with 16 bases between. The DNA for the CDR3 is TGTGCCAGCAGCCAAGCCTCAGGACGCTCCCGTGGAAACACCATATATTTT. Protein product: CASSQASGRSRGNTIYF.

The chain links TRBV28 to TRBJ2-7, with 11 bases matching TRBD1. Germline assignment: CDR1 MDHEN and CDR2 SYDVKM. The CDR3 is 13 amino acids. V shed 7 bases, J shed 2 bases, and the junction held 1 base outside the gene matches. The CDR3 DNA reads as TGTGCCAGCATGGACAGGGGGCCCTACGAGCAGTACTTC. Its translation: CASMDRGPYEQYF.

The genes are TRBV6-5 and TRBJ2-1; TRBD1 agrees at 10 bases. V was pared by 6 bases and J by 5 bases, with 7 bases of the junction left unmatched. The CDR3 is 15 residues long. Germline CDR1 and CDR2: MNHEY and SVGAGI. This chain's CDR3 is CASSRTGGINNEQFF. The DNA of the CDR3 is TGTGCCAGCAGCCGGACAGGGGGAATAAACAATGAGCAGTTCTTC.

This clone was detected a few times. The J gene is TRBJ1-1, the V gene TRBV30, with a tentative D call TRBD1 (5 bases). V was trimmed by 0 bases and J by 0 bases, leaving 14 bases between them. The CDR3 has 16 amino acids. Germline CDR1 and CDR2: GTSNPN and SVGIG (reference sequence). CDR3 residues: CAWSVGKGRMNTEAFF. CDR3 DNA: TGTGCCTGGAGTGTAGGGAAGGGGAGGATGAACACTGAAGCTTTCTTT.

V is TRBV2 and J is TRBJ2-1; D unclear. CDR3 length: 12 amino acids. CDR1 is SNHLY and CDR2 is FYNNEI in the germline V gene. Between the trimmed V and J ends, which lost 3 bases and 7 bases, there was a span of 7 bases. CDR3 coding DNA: TGTGCCAGCAGTGACTCTCGAAATGAGCAGTTCTTC. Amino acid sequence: CASSDSRNEQFF.

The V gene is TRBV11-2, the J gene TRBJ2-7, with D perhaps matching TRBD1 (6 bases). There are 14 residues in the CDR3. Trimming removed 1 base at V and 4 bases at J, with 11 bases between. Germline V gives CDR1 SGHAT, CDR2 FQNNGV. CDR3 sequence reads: CASSLAVGTYEQYF. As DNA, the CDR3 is TGTGCCAGCAGCTTAGCGGTCGGGACATACGAGCAGTACTTC.